This T cell receptor beta chain was profiled in a study of T cell repertoires in ileal Crohn's disease. Overall study: Each sample's TCRB immunosequencing used around 0.45 micrograms of biopsy DNA.

Regarding time point: inflamed ileum from the surgical specimen. Note on this clone: Antigen unknown.

Study-wide results and caveats: Clonal expansions were more frequent in active smokers than non-smokers at surgery. All patients with clonality above 26.8% had endoscopic recurrence.

Libraries were prepared by immunoSEQ multiplex PCR; TCRdb keeps only in-frame clonotypes and omits some of them. This table holds some 17,000 clones, 76% found once. V was pared by 6 bases and J by 2 bases, with 13 bases between. Looked up from germline, CDR1 is WSHSY and CDR2 is SAAADI. The CDR3 covers 14 residues. The sequenced sample consisted of ileal tissue. The TCR comes from an adult with Crohn's disease. This chain joins TRBV10-2 and TRBJ1-1, with a weak D call TRBD1 (6 bases). The CDR3 spells CASSPGHYNTEAFF. CDR3 DNA: TGCGCCAGCAGCCCGGGACACTATAACACTGAAGCTTTCTTT.